This entry concerns a single T cell receptor beta chain. The antigen remains undetermined. This specimen belongs to a study of cytomegalovirus exposure and HLA in healthy donors. Per germline, CDR1 SGHTA and CDR2 FQGNSA. V shed 4 bases, J shed 2 bases, and the junction held 4 bases outside the gene matches. The CDR3 is 16 residues long. Produced via immunoSEQ multiplex PCR; TCRdb's table is partial and in-frame only. The sample includes over 250,000 clones, 86% of them seen just once. Whole-study findings and limits: Associated with cytomegalovirus, according to the listing, were some 180 TCR beta chains. Across donors, most TCRs were seen rarely, yet some public ones were widespread. Diagnosis of cytomegalovirus status made by the classifier reportedly showed high specificity and sensitivity.

These donors were members of the approximately 120-subject validation cohort, a group separate from the approximately 670-subject first cohort. The chain uses TRBV7-2 and TRBJ2-5, with 13 bases lining up with TRBD2. Sequenced material: PBMCs. This sequence originates from a woman between 18 and 30 years old in good health and CMV-seronegative. The CDR3 sequence: CASSSQGLAGQETQYF. The CDR3, as DNA: TGTGCCAGCAGCTCACAGGGACTAGCGGGACAAGAGACCCAGTACTTC.